The rows below give T cell receptor beta chains drawn from one sample of a study of blood T cell repertoires in COVID-19. Assay used: immunoSEQ multiplex PCR; TCRdb lists only in-frame clones, some missing. The sample has 350,000 to 450,000 clones, just under 90% seen once; the top ten hold 1.7%. Specimen: PBMCs or T cells enriched from blood (not recorded which). The receptors come from a woman between 25 and 40 years old who had recovered from COVID-19. Each CDR3 is given with its conserved first and last residue. The D gene is left open where the match is weak. Only part of the rows carry a size: once, few, many, or a class if the clone is expanded.

v_gene	abundance	d_gene	j_gene	CDR3aa	CDR3nt
TRBV28	once	NA	TRBJ2-7	CASSWYRLYEQYF	TGTGCCAGCAGTTGGTACAGACTATACGAGCAGTACTTC
TRBV5-1	NA	TRBD2	TRBJ2-7	CASSLTSGAYEQYF	TGCGCCAGCAGCTTGACTAGCGGGGCCTACGAGCAGTACTTC
TRBV19	once	TRBD1	TRBJ1-4	CASSIGDSSFEKLFF	TGTGCCAGTAGTATAGGGGACAGCTCCTTTGAAAAACTGTTTTTT
TRBV30	once	TRBD1	TRBJ1-2	CAWNLRDRDLYGYTF	TGTGCCTGGAATCTTAGGGACAGAGACCTCTATGGCTACACCTTC
TRBV5-1	NA	NA	TRBJ1-1	CASSPGREAFF	TGCGCCAGCAGCCCCGGGAGAGAAGCTTTCTTT
TRBV5-4	NA	NA	TRBJ1-6	CASSYTSSPSYNSPLHF	TGTGCCAGCAGTTATACATCATCTCCCTCCTATAATTCACCCCTCCACTTT
TRBV28	NA	NA	TRBJ1-2	CASTESTGPRGYTF	TGTGCCAGCACCGAGAGTACAGGGCCTCGTGGCTACACCTTC
TRBV7-9	once	TRBD1	TRBJ2-2	CASSLVPGGHNTGELFF	TGTGCCAGCAGCTTAGTCCCAGGGGGTCACAACACCGGGGAGCTGTTTTTT
TRBV30	NA	NA	TRBJ2-1	CAWSVTGRKQFF	TGTGCCTGGAGTGTTACTGGGAGAAAGCAGTTCTTC
TRBV7-3	few	TRBD1	TRBJ1-2	CASSYGQGADNYGYTF	TGTGCCAGCAGCTATGGACAGGGCGCCGATAACTATGGCTACACCTTC
TRBV6-5	NA	NA	TRBJ1-2	CASTEGMPPYGYTF	TGTGCCAGCACCGAGGGTATGCCCCCCTATGGCTACACCTTC
TRBV6-1	NA	NA	TRBJ2-7	CASSETETYEQYF	TGTGCCAGCAGTGAAACGGAGACCTACGAGCAGTACTTC
TRBV4-1	NA	NA	TRBJ1-4	CASSQEVQGPEKLFF	TGCGCCAGCAGCCAAGAGGTACAGGGCCCTGAAAAACTGTTTTTT
TRBV5-1	NA	TRBD1	TRBJ2-2	CASSLLTGGAAGELFF	TGCGCCAGCAGCTTGTTAACAGGGGGCGCAGCCGGGGAGCTGTTTTTT
TRBV25-1	NA	TRBD2	TRBJ2-5	CASSESTAGGTQYF	TGTGCCAGCAGTGAATCAACGGCGGGGGGGACCCAGTACTTC
TRBV6-5	few	NA	TRBJ2-7	CASSYDRYSEQYF	TGTGCCAGCAGTTATGACAGGTACTCCGAGCAGTACTTC
TRBV7-8	NA	TRBD1	TRBJ1-1	CASSTGQGHTEAFF	TGTGCCAGCAGCACCGGACAGGGACACACTGAAGCTTTCTTT
TRBV15	NA	TRBD1	TRBJ2-7	CATSRGPARQGARSYEQYF	TGTGCCACCAGCAGAGGTCCGGCCAGACAGGGGGCGCGGTCCTACGAGCAGTACTTC
TRBV11-1	NA	NA	TRBJ1-1	CASSNRVGEAFF	TGTGCCAGCAGCAACAGGGTTGGTGAAGCTTTCTTT
TRBV6-2/TRBV6-3	few	TRBD1	TRBJ1-1	CASSHRGGVNTEAFF	TGTGCCAGCAGCCACCGAGGGGGCGTGAACACTGAAGCTTTCTTT
TRBV11-2	NA	TRBD1	TRBJ1-2	CASSPMDRGRFDGYTF	TGTGCCAGCAGCCCGATGGACAGGGGGCGATTCGATGGCTACACCTTC
TRBV6-6	NA	NA	TRBJ2-7	CASSYSAPNSYEQYF	TGTGCCAGCAGTTACTCGGCACCCAACTCCTACGAGCAGTACTTC
TRBV6-1	NA	TRBD2	TRBJ2-1	CASSDVGRGREFF	TGTGCCAGCAGTGACGTAGGGCGGGGGAGGGAGTTCTTC
TRBV24-1	NA	TRBD1	TRBJ2-7	CATSDSPGGYLEQYF	TGTGCCACCAGTGATAGCCCAGGGGGCTACCTCGAGCAGTACTTC
TRBV19	NA	TRBD1	TRBJ2-1	CASRRDRGSYNEQFF	TGTGCCAGTAGGAGGGACAGGGGATCCTACAATGAGCAGTTCTTC
TRBV27	NA	NA	TRBJ2-1	CASSLTRGPPYNEQFF	TGTGCCAGCAGTTTAACACGGGGTCCTCCTTACAATGAGCAGTTCTTC
TRBV2	once	TRBD1	TRBJ1-3	CATITGAVGNTIYF	TGTGCCACCATAACAGGGGCTGTCGGAAACACCATATATTTT
TRBV18	NA	NA	TRBJ2-5	CASSPNLWKGPYF	TGTGCCAGCTCACCGAACTTGTGGAAGGGGCCGTACTTC
TRBV6-2/TRBV6-3	NA	NA	TRBJ1-6	CASSYLNREGSPLHF	TGTGCCAGCAGTTACTTGAACAGGGAGGGTTCACCCCTCCACTTT
TRBV2	NA	TRBD1	TRBJ1-2	CASSGTGRNYGYTF	TGTGCCAGCAGTGGGACAGGGAGAAACTATGGCTACACCTTC
TRBV11-2	NA	NA	TRBJ2-5	CASSYQETQYF	TGTGCCAGCAGTTATCAAGAGACCCAGTACTTC
TRBV18	few	TRBD2	TRBJ2-7	CVSGTSSNEQYF	TGTGTTAGCGGGACTAGTTCAAACGAGCAGTACTTC
TRBV20-1	NA	TRBD1	TRBJ1-1	CSATQGAEAFF	TGCAGTGCTACCCAGGGGGCTGAAGCTTTCTTT
TRBV28	NA	TRBD2	TRBJ2-1	CANRPSGGNEQFF	TGTGCTAACCGGCCGAGCGGGGGCAATGAGCAGTTCTTC
TRBV4-3	NA	TRBD1	TRBJ1-1	CASSLDRDTEAFF	TGCGCCAGCAGCCTCGACAGGGACACTGAAGCTTTCTTT
TRBV4-3	NA	TRBD1	TRBJ2-7	CASSQDRDDYEQYF	TGCGCCAGCAGCCAGGACAGGGACGACTACGAGCAGTACTTC
TRBV10-1	NA	NA	TRBJ2-3	CASSDRSPSTDTQYF	TGCGCCAGCAGTGATCGTAGCCCCAGCACAGATACGCAGTATTTT
TRBV4-1	NA	TRBD2	TRBJ2-3	CASSPGLVLTDTQYF	TGCGCCAGCAGCCCGGGACTAGTTCTTACAGATACGCAGTATTTT
TRBV19	NA	TRBD2	TRBJ2-2	CASSASLAGGPGELFF	TGTGCCAGTAGTGCAAGCCTAGCGGGAGGGCCCGGGGAGCTGTTTTTT
TRBV9	NA	NA	TRBJ1-1	CASSIGGSSTEAFF	TGTGCCAGCAGCATCGGAGGGAGTAGCACTGAAGCTTTCTTT
TRBV30	NA	TRBD1	TRBJ1-3	CAWSLGTGVVNTIYF	TGTGCCTGGAGTCTTGGGACAGGGGTAGTCAACACCATATATTTT
TRBV5-1	NA	NA	TRBJ1-1	CASRRDTTNTEAFF	TGCGCCAGCAGACGGGACACAACGAACACTGAAGCTTTCTTT
TRBV12-3/TRBV12-4	NA	NA	TRBJ2-2	CASSLVRAGELFF	TGTGCCAGCAGTTTAGTGCGGGCCGGGGAGCTGTTTTTT
TRBV6-6	NA	NA	TRBJ2-5	CASSPGLSLQTQYF	TGTGCCAGCAGTCCTGGACTTTCTTTACAGACCCAGTACTTC
TRBV5-1	NA	TRBD1	TRBJ1-3	CASSRGTGVHGNTIYF	TGCGCCAGCAGCCGGGGGACAGGAGTCCATGGAAACACCATATATTTT
TRBV6-6	NA	TRBD1	TRBJ1-5	CASSYRGGNQPQHF	TGTGCCAGCAGCTACAGGGGTGGCAATCAGCCCCAGCATTTT
TRBV7-8	few	NA	TRBJ1-1	CASSWGTEEAFF	TGTGCCAGCAGCTGGGGCACGGAAGAAGCTTTCTTT
TRBV11-1	NA	NA	TRBJ2-3	CASSLEGLAADTQYF	TGTGCCAGCAGCTTAGAAGGCTTAGCGGCAGATACGCAGTATTTT
TRBV5-1	NA	TRBD2	TRBJ2-7	CASSPRGGGNYEQYF	TGCGCCAGCAGCCCCCGCGGGGGGGGGAACTACGAGCAGTACTTC
TRBV5-1	NA	NA	TRBJ2-7	CASSLDGYSYEQYF	TGCGCCAGCAGCTTGGACGGGTACTCCTACGAGCAGTACTTC
TRBV30	NA	NA	TRBJ2-5	CAWRQGRGETQYF	TGTGCCTGGAGACAGGGGCGGGGAGAGACCCAGTACTTC
TRBV6-5	NA	TRBD1	TRBJ2-2	CASSLGQGGTGELFF	TGTGCCAGCAGTCTAGGACAGGGTGGCACCGGGGAGCTGTTTTTT
TRBV10-3	NA	TRBD1	TRBJ1-1	CAISDRGDMTGFF	TGTGCCATCAGTGACAGGGGGGACATGACAGGTTTCTTT
TRBV3-1/TRBV3-2	NA	TRBD2	TRBJ2-5	CASSGSGGFEETQYF	TGTGCCAGCAGCGGCAGCGGGGGGTTCGAAGAGACCCAGTACTTC
TRBV7-9	NA	TRBD2	TRBJ2-1	CASSLDRGGYNEQFF	TGTGCCAGCAGCTTAGATCGCGGGGGTTACAATGAGCAGTTCTTC
TRBV10-3	NA	NA	TRBJ1-5	CAISEMAGDQPQHF	TGTGCCATCAGTGAAATGGCAGGGGATCAGCCCCAGCATTTT
TRBV27	NA	TRBD1	TRBJ2-6	CASSFRDRISGANVLTF	TGTGCCAGCAGTTTCCGGGACAGGATCTCTGGGGCCAACGTCCTGACTTTC
TRBV7-3	NA	TRBD2	TRBJ2-7	CASSPRGGLKGEQYF	TGTGCCAGCAGCCCGAGGGGAGGGTTAAAGGGGGAGCAGTACTTC
TRBV7-6	few	NA	TRBJ2-2	CASSFGGYQAGELFF	TGTGCCAGCAGCTTTGGCGGGTACCAGGCCGGGGAGCTGTTTTTT